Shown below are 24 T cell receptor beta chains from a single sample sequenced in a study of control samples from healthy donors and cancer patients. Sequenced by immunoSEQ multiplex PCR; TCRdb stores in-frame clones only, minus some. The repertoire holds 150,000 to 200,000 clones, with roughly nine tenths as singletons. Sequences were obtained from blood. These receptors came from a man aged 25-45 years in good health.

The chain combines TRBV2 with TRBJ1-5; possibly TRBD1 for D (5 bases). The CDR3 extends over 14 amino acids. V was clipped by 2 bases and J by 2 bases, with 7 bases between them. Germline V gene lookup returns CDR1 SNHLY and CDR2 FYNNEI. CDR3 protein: CASSEQGGNQPQHF. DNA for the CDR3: TGTGCCAGCAGTGAACAGGGTGGCAATCAGCCCCAGCATTTT.

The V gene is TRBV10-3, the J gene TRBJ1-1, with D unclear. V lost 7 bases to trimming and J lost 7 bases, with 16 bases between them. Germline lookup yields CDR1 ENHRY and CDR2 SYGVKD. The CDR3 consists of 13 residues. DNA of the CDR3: TGTGCCATCAAAACGGCTACGACTTTTGAAGCTTTCTTT. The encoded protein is CAIKTATTFEAFF.

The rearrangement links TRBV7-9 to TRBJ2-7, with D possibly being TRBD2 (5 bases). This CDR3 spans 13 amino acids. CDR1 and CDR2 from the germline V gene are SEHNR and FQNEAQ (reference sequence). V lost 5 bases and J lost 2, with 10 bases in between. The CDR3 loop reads CASSPVGAYEQYF. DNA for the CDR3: TGTGCCAGCAGCCCGGTCGGGGCCTACGAGCAGTACTTC. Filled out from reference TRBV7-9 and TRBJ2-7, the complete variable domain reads DTGVSQNPRHKITKRGQNVTFRCDPISEHNRLYWYRQTLGQGPEFLTYFQNEAQLEKSRLLSDRFSAERPKGSFSTLEIQRTEQGDSAMYLCASSPVGAYEQYFGPGTRLTVT.

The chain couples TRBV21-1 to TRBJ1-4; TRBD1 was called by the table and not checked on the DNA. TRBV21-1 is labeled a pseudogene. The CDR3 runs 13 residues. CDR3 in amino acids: CASSDRGNEKLFF. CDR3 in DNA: TGTGCCAGCAGCGACAGGGGTAATGAAAAACTGTTTTTT.

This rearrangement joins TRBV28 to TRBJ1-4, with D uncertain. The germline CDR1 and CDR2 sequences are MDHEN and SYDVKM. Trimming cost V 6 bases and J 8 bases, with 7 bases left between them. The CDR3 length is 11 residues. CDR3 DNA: TGTGCCAGCAGCCTCGAGGAAAAACTGTTTTTT. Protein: CASSLEEKLFF.

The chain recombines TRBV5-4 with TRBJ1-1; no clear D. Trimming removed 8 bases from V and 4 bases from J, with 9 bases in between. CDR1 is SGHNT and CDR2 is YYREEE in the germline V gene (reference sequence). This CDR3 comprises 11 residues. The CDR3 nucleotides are TGTGCCAGTAGAGACACCACTGAAGCTTTCTTT. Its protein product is CASRDTTEAFF.

This CDR3 is CASSTLGAGTGELFF. The CDR3 region has the DNA TGCGCCAGCAGTACCTTGGGTGCAGGGACCGGGGAGCTGTTTTTT. This chain joins TRBV10-2 and TRBJ2-2; TRBD1 might be the D (5 bases). Germline V gene sequence: CDR1 WSHSY, CDR2 SAAADI. This CDR3 is 15 amino acids long. Between the trimmed V and J ends, which lost 5 bases and 5 bases, there was a span of 15 bases.

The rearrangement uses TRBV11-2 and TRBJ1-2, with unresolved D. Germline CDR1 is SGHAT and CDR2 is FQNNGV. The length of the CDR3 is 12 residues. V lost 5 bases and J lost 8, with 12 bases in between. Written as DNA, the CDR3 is TGTGCCAGCAGCCAAGGACCTCGGGGCTACACCTTC. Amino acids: CASSQGPRGYTF.

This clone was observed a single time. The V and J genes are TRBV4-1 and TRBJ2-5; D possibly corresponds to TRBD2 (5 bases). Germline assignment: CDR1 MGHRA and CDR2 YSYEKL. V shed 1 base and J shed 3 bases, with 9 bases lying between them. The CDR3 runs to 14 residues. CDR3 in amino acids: CASSQGFGEETQYF. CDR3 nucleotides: TGCGCCAGCAGCCAAGGTTTCGGGGAAGAGACCCAGTACTTC.

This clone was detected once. The CDR3 sequence: CASRAGGRFYEQFF. CDR3 in DNA: TGTGCCAGCAGAGCGGGGGGGCGTTTCTATGAGCAGTTCTTC. The V gene is TRBV27, the J gene TRBJ2-1, with 10 bases matching TRBD2. This CDR3 is built from 14 residues. Trimming removed 6 bases from V and 8 bases from J; junction bases left unmatched: 7. Germline-derived CDR1 and CDR2 are MNHEY and SMNVEV (reference sequence).

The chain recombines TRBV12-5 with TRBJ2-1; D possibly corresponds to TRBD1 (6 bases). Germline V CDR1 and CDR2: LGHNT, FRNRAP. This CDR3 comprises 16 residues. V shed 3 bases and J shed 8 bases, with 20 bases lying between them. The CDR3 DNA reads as TGTGCTAGTGGTTTACATACAGGGTTGGCTCACGATGAGCAGTTCTTC. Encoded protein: CASGLHTGLAHDEQFF.

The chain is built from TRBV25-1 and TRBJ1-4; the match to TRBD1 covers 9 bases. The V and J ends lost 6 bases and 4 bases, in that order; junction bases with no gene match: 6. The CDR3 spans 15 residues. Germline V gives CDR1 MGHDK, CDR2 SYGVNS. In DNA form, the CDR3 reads TGTGCCAGCAGGGGGGCGGGACAGGGTAATGAAAAACTGTTTTTT. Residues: CASRGAGQGNEKLFF.

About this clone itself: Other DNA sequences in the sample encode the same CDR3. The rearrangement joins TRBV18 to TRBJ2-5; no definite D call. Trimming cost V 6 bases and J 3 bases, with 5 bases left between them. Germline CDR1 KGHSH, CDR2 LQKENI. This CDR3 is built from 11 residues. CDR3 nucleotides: TGTGCCAGCTCCTCCGAAGAGACCCAGTACTTC. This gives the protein CASSSEETQYF.

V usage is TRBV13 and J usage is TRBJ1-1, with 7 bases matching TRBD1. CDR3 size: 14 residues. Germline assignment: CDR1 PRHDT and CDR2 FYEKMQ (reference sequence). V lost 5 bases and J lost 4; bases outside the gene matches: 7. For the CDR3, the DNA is TGTGCCAGCAGCCTCCCGACAGGGACCACTGAAGCTTTCTTT. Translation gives CASSLPTGTTEAFF. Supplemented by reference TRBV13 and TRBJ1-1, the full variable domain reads AAGVIQSPRHLIKEKRETATLKCYPIPRHDTVYWYQQGPGQDPQFLISFYEKMQSDKGSIPDRFSAQQFSDYHSELNMSSLELGDSALYFCASSLPTGTTEAFFGQGTRLTVV.

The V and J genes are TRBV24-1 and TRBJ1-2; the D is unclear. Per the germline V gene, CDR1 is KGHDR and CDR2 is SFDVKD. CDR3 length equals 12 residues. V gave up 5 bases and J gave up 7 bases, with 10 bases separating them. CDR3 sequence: CATSGPRVGYTF. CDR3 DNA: TGTGCCACCAGTGGTCCCCGGGTTGGCTACACCTTC.

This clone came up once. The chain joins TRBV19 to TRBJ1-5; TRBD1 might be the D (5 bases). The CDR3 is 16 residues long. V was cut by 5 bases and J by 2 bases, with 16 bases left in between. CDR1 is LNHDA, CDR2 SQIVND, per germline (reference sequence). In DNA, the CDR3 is TGTGCCAGTAGTTTTGGACACCCCGGAGGCAATCAGCCCCAGCATTTT. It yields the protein CASSFGHPGGNQPQHF. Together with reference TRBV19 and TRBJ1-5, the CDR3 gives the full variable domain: DGGITQSPKYLFRKEGQNVTLSCEQNLNHDAMYWYRQDPGQGLRLIYYSQIVNDFQKGDIAEGYSVSREKKESFPLTVTSAQKNPTAFYLCASSFGHPGGNQPQHFGDGTRLSIL.

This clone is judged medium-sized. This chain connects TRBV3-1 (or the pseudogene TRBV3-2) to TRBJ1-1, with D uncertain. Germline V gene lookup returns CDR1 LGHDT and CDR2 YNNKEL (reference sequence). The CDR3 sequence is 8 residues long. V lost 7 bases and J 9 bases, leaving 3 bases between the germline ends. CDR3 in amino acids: CASKKAFF. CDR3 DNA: TGTGCCAGCAAAAAAGCTTTCTTT.

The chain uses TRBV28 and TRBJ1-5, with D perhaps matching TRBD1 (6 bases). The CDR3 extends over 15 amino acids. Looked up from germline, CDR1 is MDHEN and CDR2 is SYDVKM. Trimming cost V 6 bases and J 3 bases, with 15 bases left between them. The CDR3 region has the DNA TGTGCCAGCAGGACCTTGACAGGAGCCAATCAGCCCCAGCATTTT. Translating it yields CASRTLTGANQPQHF.

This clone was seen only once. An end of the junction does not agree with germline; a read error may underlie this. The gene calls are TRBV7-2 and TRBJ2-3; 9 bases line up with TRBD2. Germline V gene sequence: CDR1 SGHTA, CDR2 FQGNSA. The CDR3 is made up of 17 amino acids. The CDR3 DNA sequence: TGTGCCAGCAGCGTAGCAGCGGGGGGCGGGGCGAGAGATACGCAGTATTTT. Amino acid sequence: CASSVAAGGGARDTQYF.

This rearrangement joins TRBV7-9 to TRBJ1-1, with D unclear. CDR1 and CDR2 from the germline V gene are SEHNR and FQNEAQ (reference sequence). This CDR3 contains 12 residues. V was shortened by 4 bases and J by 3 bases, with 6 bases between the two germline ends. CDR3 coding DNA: TGTGCCAGCAGCTCACGGGACACTGAAGCTTTCTTT. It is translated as CASSSRDTEAFF.

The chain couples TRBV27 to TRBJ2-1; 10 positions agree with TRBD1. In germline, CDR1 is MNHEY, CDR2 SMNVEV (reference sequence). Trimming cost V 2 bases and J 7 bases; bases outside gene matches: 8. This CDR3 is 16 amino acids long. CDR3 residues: CASSLRVTGGGNEQFF. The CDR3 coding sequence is TGTGCCAGCAGTTTAAGGGTGACAGGGGGCGGGAATGAGCAGTTCTTC.

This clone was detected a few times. The CDR3 DNA reads TGTGCCAGCAGCTTATCGTGGGGTACCTACGAGCAGTACTTC. As protein: CASSLSWGTYEQYF. The chain links TRBV7-2 to TRBJ2-7; D is uncertain. V was clipped by 2 bases and J by 2 bases, with 10 bases between them. CDR3 length: 14 residues. Germline V gene data show CDR1 as SGHTA and CDR2 as FQGNSA.

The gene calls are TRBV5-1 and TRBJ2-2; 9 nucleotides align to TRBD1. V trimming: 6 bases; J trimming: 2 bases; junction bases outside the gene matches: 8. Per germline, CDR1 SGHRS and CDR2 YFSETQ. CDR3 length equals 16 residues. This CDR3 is CASTGGTGLNTGELFF. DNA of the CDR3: TGCGCCAGCACAGGGGGGACAGGGCTAAACACCGGGGAGCTGTTTTTT.

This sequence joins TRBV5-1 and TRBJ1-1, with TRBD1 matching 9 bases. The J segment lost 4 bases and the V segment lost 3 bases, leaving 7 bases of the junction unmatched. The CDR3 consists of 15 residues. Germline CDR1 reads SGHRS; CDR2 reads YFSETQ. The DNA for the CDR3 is TGCGCCAGCAGCTCAGGAAGGACAGGGGTCACTGAAGCTTTCTTT. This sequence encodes CASSSGRTGVTEAFF. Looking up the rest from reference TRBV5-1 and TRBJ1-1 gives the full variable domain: KAGVTQTPRYLIKTRGQQVTLSCSPISGHRSVSWYQQTPGQGLQFLFEYFSETQRNKGNFPGRFSGRQFSNSRSEMNVSTLELGDSALYLCASSSGRTGVTEAFFGQGTRLTVV.